Reported below is one TCR beta chain. This CDR3 is 16 amino acids long. Trimming took 3 bases from V and 3 from J, leaving 16 bases between them. The data stem from a study of early T cells in non-severe SARS-CoV-2 infection. About the study: Bulk RNA taken from unsorted whole blood was sequenced, leaving chains unpaired.

The protocol attached unique molecular identifiers to individual cDNA molecules. TCRdb passed the 5' RACE reads through MiXCR, listing each CDR3 protein once. The sample has around 82,000 distinct CDR3 sequences, approximately 15% seen once. The chain has TRBV12-3 or TRBV12-4 and TRBJ2-3; D may be TRBD2 (6 bases). The source material was whole blood. This receptor was identified in an adult who was a healthcare worker with PCR-confirmed SARS-CoV-2 infection or an uninfected control (not recorded which). This chain's CDR3 is CASSFQVLGGTDTQYF. In DNA form, the CDR3 reads TGTGCCAGCAGTTTTCAGGTTTTGGGGGGTACAGATACGCAGTATTTT.